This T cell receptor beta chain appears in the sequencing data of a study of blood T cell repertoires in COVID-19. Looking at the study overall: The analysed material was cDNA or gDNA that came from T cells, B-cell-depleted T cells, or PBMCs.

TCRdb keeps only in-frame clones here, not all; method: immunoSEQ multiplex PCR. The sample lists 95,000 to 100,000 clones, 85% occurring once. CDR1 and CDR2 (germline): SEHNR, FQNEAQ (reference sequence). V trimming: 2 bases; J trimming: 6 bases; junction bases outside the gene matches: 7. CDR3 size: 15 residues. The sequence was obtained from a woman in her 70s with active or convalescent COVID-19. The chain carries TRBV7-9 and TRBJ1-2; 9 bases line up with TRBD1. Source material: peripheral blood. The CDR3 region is CASSLIGTGKDGYTF. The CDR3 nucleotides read TGTGCCAGCAGCTTAATTGGGACAGGGAAGGATGGCTACACCTTC.